This record concerns one T cell receptor (beta chain) sequence. The antigen is not known. The germline V gene has CDR1 MRHNA and CDR2 SNTAGT. V was shortened by 5 bases and J by 4 bases, with 33 bases between the two germline ends. CDR3 size: 20 residues. The data were obtained in a study of graft-versus-host responses after intestinal transplantation. The protocol was immunoSEQ multiplex PCR, while the TCRdb copy is restricted to in-frame clones and leaves out a portion. The table lists about 99,000 clones, less than 90% of them singletons. The sample consisted of unstimulated CD4+ T cells sorted from spleen or lymph node cells, taken before intestinal transplant. The gene calls are TRBV6-4 and TRBJ2-7; D is uncertain. The clonotype comes from a human donor who received an intestinal transplant. The CDR3 here is CASSPLMGGESPLRRYEQYF. The CDR3 region has the DNA TGTGCCAGCAGTCCGCTTATGGGTGGGGAATCACCCCTCAGGAGATACGAGCAGTACTTC.